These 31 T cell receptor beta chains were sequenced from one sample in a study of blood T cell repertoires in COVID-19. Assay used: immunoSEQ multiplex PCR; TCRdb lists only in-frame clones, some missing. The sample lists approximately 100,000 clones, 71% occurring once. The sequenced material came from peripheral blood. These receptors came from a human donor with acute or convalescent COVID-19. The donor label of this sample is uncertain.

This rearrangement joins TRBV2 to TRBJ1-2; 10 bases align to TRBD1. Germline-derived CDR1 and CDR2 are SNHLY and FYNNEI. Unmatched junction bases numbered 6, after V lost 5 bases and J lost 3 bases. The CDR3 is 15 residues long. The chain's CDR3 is CASSPTGQGYYGYTF. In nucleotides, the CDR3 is TGTGCCAGCAGTCCAACGGGACAGGGGTACTATGGCTACACCTTC.

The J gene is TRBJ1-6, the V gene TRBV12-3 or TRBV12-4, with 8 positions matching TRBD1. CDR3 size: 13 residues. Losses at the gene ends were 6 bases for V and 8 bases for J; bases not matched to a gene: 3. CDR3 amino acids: CASRRQGYSPLHF. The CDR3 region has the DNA TGTGCCAGCAGACGACAGGGGTATTCACCCCTCCACTTT.

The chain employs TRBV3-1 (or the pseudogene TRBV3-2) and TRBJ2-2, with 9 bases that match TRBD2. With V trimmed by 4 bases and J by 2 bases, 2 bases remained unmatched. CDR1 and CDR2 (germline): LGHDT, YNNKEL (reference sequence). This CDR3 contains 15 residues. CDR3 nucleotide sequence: TGTGCCAGCAGCCGCGGGGGGGCCAACACCGGGGAGCTGTTTTTT. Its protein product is CASSRGGANTGELFF.

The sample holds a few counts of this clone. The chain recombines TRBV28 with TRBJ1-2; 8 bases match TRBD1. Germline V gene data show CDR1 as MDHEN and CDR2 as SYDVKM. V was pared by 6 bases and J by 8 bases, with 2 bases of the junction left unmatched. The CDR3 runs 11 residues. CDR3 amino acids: CASRTGVGYTF. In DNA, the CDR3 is TGTGCCAGCAGGACAGGGGTCGGCTACACCTTC.

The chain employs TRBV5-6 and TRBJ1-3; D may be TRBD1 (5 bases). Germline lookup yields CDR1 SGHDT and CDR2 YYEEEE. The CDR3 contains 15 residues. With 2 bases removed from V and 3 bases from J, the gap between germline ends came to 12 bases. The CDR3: CASSFLGRGGNTIYF. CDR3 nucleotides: TGTGCCAGCAGCTTTCTGGGGCGGGGTGGAAACACCATATATTTT.

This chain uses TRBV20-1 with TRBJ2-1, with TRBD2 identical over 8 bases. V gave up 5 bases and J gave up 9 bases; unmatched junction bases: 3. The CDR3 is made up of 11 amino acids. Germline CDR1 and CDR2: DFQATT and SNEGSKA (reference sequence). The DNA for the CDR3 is TGCAGTGCTCGGGGGGGCATTGAGCAGTTCTTC. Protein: CSARGGIEQFF.

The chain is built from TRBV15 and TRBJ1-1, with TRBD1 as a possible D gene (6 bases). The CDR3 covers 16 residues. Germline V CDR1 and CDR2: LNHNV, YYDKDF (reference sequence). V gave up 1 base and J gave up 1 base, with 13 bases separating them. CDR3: CATSRGSNRANTEAFF. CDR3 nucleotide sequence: TGTGCCACCAGCAGAGGTTCGAACAGGGCGAACACTGAAGCTTTCTTT.

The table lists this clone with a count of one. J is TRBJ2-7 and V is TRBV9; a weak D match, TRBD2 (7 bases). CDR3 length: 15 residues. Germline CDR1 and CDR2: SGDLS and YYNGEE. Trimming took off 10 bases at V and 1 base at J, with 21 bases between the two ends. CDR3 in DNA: TGTGCCCACAGGCGGGCGCGGGGGCCTTCCTACGAGCAGTACGTC. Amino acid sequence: CAHRRARGPSYEQYV.

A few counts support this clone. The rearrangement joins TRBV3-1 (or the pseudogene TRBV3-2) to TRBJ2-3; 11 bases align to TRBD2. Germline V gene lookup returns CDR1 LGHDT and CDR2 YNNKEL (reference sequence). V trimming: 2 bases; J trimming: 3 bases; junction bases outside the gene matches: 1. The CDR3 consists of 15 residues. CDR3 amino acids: CASSQSSGGTDTQYF. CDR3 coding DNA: TGTGCCAGCAGCCAATCTAGCGGGGGGACAGATACGCAGTATTTT.

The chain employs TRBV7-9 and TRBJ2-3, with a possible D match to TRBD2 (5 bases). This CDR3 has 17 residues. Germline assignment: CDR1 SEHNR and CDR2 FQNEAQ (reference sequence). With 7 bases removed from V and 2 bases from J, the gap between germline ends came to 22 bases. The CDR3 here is CASTLDADSFHTDTQYF. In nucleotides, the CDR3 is TGTGCCAGCACCCTCGATGCGGACTCCTTTCACACAGATACGCAGTATTTT.

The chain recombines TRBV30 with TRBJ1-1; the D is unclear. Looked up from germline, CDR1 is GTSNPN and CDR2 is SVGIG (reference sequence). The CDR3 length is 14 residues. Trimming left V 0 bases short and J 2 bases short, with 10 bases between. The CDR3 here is CAWSVLGINTEAFF. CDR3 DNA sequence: TGTGCCTGGAGTGTACTAGGGATAAACACTGAAGCTTTCTTT. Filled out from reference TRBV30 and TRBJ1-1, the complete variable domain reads SQTIHQWPATLVQPVGSPLSLECTVEGTSNPNLYWYRQAAGRGLQLLFYSVGIGQISSEVPQNLSASRPQDRQFILSSKKLLLSDSGFYLCAWSVLGINTEAFFGQGTRLTVV.

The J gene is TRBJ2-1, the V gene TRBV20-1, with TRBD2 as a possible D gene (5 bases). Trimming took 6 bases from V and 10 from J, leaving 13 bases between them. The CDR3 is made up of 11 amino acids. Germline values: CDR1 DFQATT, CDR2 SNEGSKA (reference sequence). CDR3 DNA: TGCAGTGCCCCCCAGGCGGGCGAGCAGTTCTTC. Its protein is CSAPQAGEQFF.

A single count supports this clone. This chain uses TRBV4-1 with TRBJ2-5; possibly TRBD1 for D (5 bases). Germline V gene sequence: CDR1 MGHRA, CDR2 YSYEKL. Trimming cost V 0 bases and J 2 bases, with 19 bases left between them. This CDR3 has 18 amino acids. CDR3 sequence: CASSQDWALTDKQETQYF. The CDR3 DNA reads TGCGCCAGCAGCCAAGATTGGGCCTTGACAGACAAGCAAGAGACCCAGTACTTC.

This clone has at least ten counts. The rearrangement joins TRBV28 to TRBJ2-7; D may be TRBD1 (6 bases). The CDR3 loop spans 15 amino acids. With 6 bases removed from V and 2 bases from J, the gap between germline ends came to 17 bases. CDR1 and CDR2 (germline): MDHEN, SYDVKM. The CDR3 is CASSQETGVTYEQYF. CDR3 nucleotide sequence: TGTGCCAGCAGCCAGGAGACAGGAGTCACCTACGAGCAGTACTTC. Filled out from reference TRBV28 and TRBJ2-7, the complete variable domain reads DVKVTQSSRYLVKRTGEKVFLECVQDMDHENMFWYRQDPGLGLRLIYFSYDVKMKEKGDIPEGYSVSREKKERFSLILESASTNQTSMYLCASSQETGVTYEQYFGPGTRLTVT.

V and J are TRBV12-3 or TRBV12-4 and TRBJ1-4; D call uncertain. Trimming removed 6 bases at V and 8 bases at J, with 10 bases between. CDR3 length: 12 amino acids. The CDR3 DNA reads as TGTGCCAGCAGAGGAGGGTACGAAAAACTGTTTTTT. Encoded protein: CASRGGYEKLFF.

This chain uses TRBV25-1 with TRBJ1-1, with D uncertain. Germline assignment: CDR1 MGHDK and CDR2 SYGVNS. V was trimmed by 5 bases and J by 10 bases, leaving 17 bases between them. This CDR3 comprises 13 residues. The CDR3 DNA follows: TGTGCCAGCAGTTTTTCCGGACCGGAGGGAGCTTTCTTT. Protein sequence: CASSFSGPEGAFF.

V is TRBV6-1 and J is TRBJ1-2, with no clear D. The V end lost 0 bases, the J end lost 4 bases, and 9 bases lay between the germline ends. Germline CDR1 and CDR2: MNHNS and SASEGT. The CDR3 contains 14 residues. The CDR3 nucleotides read TGTGCCAGCAGTGAAGCCGGGGATCGCTATGGCTACACCTTC. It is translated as CASSEAGDRYGYTF.

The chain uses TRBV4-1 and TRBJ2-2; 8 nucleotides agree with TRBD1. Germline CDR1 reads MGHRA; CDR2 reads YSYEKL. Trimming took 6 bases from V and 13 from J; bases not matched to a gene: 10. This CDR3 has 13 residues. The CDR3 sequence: CASRATGVWGLFF. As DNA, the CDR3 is TGCGCCAGCAGGGCGACAGGGGTTTGGGGGCTGTTTTTT.

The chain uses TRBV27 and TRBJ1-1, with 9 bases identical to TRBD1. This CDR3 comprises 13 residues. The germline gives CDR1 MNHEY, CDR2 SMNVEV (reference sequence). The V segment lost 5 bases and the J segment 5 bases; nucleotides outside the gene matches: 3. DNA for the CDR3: TGTGCCAGCAGTCGGACAGGGGTGACTGAAGCTTTCTTT. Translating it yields CASSRTGVTEAFF.

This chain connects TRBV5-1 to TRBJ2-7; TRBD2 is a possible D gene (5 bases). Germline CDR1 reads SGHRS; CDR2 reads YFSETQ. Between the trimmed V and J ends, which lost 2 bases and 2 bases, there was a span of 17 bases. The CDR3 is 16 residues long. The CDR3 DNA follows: TGCGCCAGCAGCTTCACTACCGGACTGCAGGCCTACGAGCAGTACTTC. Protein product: CASSFTTGLQAYEQYF.

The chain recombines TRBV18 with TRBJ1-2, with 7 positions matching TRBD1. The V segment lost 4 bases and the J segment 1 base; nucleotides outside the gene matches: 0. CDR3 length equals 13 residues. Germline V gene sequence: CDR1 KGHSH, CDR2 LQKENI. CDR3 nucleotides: TGTGCCAGCTCACGGGACAGTAACTATGGCTACACCTTC. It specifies CASSRDSNYGYTF.

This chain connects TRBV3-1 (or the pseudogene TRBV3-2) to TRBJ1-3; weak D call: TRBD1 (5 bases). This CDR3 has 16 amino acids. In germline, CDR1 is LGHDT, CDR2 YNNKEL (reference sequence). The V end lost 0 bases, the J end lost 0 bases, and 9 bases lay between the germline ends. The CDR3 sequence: CASSQDGGSSGNTIYF. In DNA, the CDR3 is TGTGCCAGCAGCCAAGATGGGGGGAGCTCTGGAAACACCATATATTTT.

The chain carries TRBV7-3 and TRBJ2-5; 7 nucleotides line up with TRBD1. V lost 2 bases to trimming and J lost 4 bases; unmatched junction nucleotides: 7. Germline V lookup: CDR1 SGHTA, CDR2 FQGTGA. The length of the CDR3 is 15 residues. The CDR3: CASSLEGGAGETQYF. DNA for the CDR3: TGTGCCAGCAGCTTAGAAGGGGGCGCAGGAGAGACCCAGTACTTC.

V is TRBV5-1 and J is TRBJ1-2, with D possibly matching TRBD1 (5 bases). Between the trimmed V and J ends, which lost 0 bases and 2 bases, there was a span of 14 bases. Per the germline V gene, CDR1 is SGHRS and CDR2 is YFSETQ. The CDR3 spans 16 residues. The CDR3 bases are TGCGCCAGCAGCTTGGCCGGAGGAGGGACGAACTATGGCTACACCTTC. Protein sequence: CASSLAGGGTNYGYTF. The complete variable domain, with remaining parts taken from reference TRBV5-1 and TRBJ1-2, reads KAGVTQTPRYLIKTRGQQVTLSCSPISGHRSVSWYQQTPGQGLQFLFEYFSETQRNKGNFPGRFSGRQFSNSRSEMNVSTLELGDSALYLCASSLAGGGTNYGYTFGSGTRLTVV.

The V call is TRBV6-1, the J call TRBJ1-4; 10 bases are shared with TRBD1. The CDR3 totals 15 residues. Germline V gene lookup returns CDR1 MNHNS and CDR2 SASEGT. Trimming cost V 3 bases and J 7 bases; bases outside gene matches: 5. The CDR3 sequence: CASSEAGTGVEKLFF. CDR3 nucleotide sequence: TGTGCCAGCAGTGAGGCCGGGACAGGGGTTGAAAAACTGTTTTTT.

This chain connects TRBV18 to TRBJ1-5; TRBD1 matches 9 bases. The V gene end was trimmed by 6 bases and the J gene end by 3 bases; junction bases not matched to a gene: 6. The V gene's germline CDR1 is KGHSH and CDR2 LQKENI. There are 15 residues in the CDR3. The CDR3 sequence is CASSRDRAYNQPQHF. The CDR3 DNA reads TGTGCCAGCTCGCGGGACAGGGCCTACAATCAGCCCCAGCATTTT.

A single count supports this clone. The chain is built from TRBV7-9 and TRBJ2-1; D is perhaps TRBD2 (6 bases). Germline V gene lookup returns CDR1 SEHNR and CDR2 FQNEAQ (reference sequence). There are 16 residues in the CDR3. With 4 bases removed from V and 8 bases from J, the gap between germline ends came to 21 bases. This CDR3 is CASSSYIRMEGDEQFF. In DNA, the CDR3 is TGTGCCAGCAGCTCGTACATCCGCATGGAGGGAGATGAGCAGTTCTTC.

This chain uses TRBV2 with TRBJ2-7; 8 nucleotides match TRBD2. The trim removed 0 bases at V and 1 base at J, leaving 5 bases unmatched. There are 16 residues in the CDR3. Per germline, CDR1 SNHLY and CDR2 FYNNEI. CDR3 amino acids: CASSEAVTSGSYEQYF. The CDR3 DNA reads TGTGCCAGCAGTGAAGCTGTAACTAGCGGATCCTACGAGCAGTACTTC.

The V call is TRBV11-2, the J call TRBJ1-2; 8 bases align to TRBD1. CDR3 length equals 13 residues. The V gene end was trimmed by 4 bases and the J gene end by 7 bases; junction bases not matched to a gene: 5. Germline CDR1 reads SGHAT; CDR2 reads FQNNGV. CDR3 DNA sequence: TGTGCCAGCAGCTCGGACAGGGTCGCTGGCTACACCTTC. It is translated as CASSSDRVAGYTF.

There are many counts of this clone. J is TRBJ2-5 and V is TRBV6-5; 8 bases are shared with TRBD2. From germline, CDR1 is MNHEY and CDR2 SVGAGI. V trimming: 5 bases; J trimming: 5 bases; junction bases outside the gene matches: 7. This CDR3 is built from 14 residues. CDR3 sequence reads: CASSPGLAAETQYF. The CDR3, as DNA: TGTGCCAGCAGTCCTGGACTAGCCGCGGAGACCCAGTACTTC.

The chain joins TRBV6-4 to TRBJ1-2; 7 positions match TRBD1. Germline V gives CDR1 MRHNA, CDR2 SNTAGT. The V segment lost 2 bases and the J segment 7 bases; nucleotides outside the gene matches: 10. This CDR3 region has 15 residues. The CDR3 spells CASSDGDRATGGYTF. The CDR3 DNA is TGTGCCAGCAGTGACGGAGACAGGGCCACTGGTGGCTACACCTTC.